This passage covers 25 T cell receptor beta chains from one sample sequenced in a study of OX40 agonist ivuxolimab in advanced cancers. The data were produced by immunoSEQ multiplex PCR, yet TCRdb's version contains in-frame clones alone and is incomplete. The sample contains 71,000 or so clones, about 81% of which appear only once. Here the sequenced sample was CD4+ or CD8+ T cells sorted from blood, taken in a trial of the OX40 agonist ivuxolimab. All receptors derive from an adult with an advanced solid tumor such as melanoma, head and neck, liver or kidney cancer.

CDR3 nucleotides: TGCGCCAGCAGTCCCGGGACAGGGACCTATGGCTACACCTTC. It is translated as CASSPGTGTYGYTF. The rearrangement uses TRBV23-1 and TRBJ1-2; TRBD1 matches at 9 bases. TRBV23-1 is an ORF; its function is uncertain. The CDR3 sequence is 14 residues long. V lost 4 bases and J lost 4; bases outside the gene matches: 4.

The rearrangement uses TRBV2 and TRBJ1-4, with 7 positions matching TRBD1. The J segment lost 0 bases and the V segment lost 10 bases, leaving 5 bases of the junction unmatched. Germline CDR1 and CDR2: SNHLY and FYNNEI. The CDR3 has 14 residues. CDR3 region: CATHRGATNEKLFF. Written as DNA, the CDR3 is TGTGCCACTCACAGGGGTGCAACTAATGAAAAACTGTTTTTT.

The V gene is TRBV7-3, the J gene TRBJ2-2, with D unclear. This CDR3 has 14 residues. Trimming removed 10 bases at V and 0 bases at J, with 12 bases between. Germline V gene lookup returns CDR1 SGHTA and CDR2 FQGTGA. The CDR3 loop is CATRGSSNTGELFF. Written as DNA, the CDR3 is TGTGCCACTCGCGGTAGCTCGAACACCGGGGAGCTGTTTTTT.

The CDR3: CASSVSPGRVNTGELFF. DNA for the CDR3: TGTGCCAGCAGCGTATCTCCGGGCAGGGTTAACACCGGGGAGCTGTTTTTT. The chain combines TRBV9 with TRBJ2-2; D might be TRBD1 (5 bases). Germline-derived CDR1 and CDR2 are SGDLS and YYNGEE. V was trimmed by 1 base and J by 2 bases, leaving 15 bases between them. The CDR3 contains 17 residues.

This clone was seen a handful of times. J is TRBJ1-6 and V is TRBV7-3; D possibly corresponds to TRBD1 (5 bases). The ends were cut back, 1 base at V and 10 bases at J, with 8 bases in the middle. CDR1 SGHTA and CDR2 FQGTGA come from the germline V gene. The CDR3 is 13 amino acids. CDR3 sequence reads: CASSLRGKSPLHF. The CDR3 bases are TGTGCCAGCAGCTTAAGGGGGAAATCACCCCTCCACTTT.

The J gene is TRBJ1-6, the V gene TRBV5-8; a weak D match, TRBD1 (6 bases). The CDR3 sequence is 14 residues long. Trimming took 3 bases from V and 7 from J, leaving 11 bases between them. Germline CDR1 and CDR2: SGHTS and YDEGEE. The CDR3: CASSSGVRNSPLHF. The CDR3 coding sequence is TGTGCCAGCAGCTCAGGGGTGCGGAATTCACCCCTCCACTTT.

This CDR3 is CASRRNTEAFF. The CDR3 DNA follows: TGTGCCAGCAGGCGGAACACTGAAGCTTTCTTT. V is TRBV25-1 and J is TRBJ1-1; D is uncertain. Germline CDR1 is MGHDK and CDR2 is SYGVNS. The CDR3 consists of 11 residues. Trimming stripped 6 bases from V and 1 base from J, with 3 bases between.

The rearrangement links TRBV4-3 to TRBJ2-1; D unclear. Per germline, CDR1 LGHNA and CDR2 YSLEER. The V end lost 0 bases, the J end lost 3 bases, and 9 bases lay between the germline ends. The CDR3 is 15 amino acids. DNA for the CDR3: TGCGCCAGCAGCCAAGAATCCTACTACTACAATGAGCAGTTCTTC. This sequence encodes CASSQESYYYNEQFF.

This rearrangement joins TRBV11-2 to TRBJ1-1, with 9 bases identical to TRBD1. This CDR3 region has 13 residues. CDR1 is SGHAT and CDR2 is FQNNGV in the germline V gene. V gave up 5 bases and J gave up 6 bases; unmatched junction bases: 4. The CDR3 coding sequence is TGTGCCAGCAGCGCAGACAGGGGGGCTGAAGCTTTCTTT. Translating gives CASSADRGAEAFF.

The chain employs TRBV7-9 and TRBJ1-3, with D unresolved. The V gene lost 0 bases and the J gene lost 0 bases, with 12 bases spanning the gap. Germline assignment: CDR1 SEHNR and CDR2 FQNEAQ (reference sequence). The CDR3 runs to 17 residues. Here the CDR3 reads CASSLAVGENSGNTIYF. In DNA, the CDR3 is TGTGCCAGCAGCTTAGCAGTCGGAGAGAACTCTGGAAACACCATATATTTT.

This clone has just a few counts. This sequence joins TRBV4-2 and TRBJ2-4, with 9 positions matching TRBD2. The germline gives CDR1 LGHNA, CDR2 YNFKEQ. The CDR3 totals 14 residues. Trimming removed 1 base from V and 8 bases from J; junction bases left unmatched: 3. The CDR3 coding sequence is TGTGCCAGCAGCCAAGGTAGCGGGGGTGACATTCAGTACTTC. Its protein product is CASSQGSGGDIQYF.

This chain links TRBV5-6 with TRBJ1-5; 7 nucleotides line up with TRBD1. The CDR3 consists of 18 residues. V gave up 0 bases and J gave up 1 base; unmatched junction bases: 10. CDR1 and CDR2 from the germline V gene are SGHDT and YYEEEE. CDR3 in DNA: TGTGCCAGCAGCTTGGGAGGGGGCCTTGTCGGGAGCAATCAGCCCCAGCATTTT. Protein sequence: CASSLGGGLVGSNQPQHF. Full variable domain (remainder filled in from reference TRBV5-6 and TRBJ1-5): DAGVTQSPTHLIKTRGQQVTLRCSPKSGHDTVSWYQQALGQGPQFIFQYYEEEERQRGNFPDRFSGHQFPNYSSELNVNALLLGDSALYLCASSLGGGLVGSNQPQHFGDGTRLSIL.

The CDR3 bases are TGTGCCAGCACGGGGGTTGGGATAAACACTGAAGCTTTCTTT. Its protein product is CASTGVGINTEAFF. The chain joins TRBV7-2 to TRBJ1-1; weak D call: TRBD1 (5 bases). Germline V gene lookup returns CDR1 SGHTA and CDR2 FQGNSA. V was trimmed by 7 bases and J by 2 bases, leaving 14 bases between them. This CDR3 spans 14 amino acids. Combining the CDR3 with reference TRBV7-2 and TRBJ1-1 gives the whole variable domain GAGVSQSPSNKVTEKGKDVELRCDPISGHTALYWYRQSLGQGLEFLIYFQGNSAPDKSGLPSDRFSAERTGGSVSTLTIQRTQQEDSAVYLCASTGVGINTEAFFGQGTRLTVV.

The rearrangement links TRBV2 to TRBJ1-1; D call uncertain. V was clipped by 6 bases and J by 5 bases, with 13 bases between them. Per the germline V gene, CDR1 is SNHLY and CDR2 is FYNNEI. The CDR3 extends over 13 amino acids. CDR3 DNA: TGTGCCAGCAGGGGAGGGCTTTGGACTGAAGCTTTCTTT. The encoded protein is CASRGGLWTEAFF.

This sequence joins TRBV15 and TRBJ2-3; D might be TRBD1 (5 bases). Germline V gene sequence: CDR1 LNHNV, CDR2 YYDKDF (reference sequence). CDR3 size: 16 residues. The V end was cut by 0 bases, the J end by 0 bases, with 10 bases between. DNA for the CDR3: TGTGCCACCAGCAGAGATTTCAGGGTGAGCACAGATACGCAGTATTTT. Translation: CATSRDFRVSTDTQYF. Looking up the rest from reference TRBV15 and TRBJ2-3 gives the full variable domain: DAMVIQNPRYQVTQFGKPVTLSCSQTLNHNVMYWYQQKSSQAPKLLFHYYDKDFNNEADTPDNFQSRRPNTSFCFLDIRSPGLGDTAMYLCATSRDFRVSTDTQYFGPGTRLTVL.

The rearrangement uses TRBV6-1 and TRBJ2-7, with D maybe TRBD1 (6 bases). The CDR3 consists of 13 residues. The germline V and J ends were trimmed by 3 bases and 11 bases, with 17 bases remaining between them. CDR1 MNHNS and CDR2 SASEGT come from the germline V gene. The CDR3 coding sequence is TGTGCCAGCAGTGACCCGTCCGGGGCAGGGGAGTACTTC. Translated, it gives CASSDPSGAGEYF.

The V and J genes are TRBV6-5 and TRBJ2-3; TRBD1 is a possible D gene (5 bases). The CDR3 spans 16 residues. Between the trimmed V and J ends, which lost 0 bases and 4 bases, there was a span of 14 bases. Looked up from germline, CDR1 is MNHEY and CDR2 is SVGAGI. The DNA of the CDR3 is TGTGCCAGCAGTTACTCAGGACCGCTCAGGGCAGATACGCAGTATTTT. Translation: CASSYSGPLRADTQYF.

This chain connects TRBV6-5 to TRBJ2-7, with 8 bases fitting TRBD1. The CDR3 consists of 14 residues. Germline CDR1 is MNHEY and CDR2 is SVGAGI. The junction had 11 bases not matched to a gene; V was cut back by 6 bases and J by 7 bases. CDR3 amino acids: CASSLIGTGGEQYF. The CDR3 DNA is TGTGCCAGCAGCCTTATAGGAACAGGGGGTGAGCAGTACTTC.

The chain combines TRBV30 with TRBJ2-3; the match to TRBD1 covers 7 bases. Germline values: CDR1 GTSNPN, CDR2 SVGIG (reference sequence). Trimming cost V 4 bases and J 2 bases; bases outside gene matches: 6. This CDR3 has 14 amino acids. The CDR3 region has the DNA TGTGCCTGGAATGGACAGGTCCTCACAGATACGCAGTATTTT. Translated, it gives CAWNGQVLTDTQYF.

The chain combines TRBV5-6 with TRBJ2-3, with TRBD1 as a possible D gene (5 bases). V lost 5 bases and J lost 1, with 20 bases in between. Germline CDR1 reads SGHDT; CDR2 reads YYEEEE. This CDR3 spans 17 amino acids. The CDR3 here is CASSSSKDNHGTDTQYF. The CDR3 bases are TGTGCCAGCAGTTCTTCTAAGGACAACCACGGCACAGATACGCAGTATTTT.

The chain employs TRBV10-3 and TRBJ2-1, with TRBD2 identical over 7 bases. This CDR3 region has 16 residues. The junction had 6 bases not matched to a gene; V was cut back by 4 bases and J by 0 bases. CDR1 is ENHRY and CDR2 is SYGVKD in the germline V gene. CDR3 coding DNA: TGTGCCATCAGTGCCTTAGCGGGCAACTCCTACAATGAGCAGTTCTTC. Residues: CAISALAGNSYNEQFF.

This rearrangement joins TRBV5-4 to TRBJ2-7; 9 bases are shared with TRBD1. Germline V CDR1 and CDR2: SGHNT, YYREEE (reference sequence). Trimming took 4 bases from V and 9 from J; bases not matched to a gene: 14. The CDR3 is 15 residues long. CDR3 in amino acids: CASSPTEGQGKGQYF. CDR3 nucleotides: TGTGCCAGCAGCCCCACGGAGGGACAGGGAAAAGGGCAGTACTTC.

The CDR3 is CASRHHEDGYGYTF. CDR3 bases: TGTGCCAGTAGGCATCACGAGGACGGCTATGGCTACACCTTC. The chain combines TRBV19 with TRBJ1-2; D is ambiguous. The CDR3 is 14 amino acids. CDR1 LNHDA and CDR2 SQIVND come from the germline V gene (reference sequence). The ends were cut back, 6 bases at V and 4 bases at J, with 15 bases in the middle.

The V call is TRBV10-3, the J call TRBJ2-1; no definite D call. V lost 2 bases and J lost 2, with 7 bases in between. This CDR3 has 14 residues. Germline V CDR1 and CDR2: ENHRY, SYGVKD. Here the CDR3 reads CAISEGSPYNEQFF. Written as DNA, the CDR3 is TGTGCCATCAGTGAGGGTAGTCCCTACAATGAGCAGTTCTTC.

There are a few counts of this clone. The CDR3 sequence is CASSLGAEDTQYF. The CDR3 DNA sequence: TGTGCCAGCAGCTTAGGGGCAGAAGATACGCAGTATTTT. J is TRBJ2-3 and V is TRBV7-6; D unresolved. V lost 1 base and J lost 5, with 7 bases in between. Germline-derived CDR1 and CDR2 are SGHVS and FNYEAQ. The CDR3 sequence is 13 residues long.